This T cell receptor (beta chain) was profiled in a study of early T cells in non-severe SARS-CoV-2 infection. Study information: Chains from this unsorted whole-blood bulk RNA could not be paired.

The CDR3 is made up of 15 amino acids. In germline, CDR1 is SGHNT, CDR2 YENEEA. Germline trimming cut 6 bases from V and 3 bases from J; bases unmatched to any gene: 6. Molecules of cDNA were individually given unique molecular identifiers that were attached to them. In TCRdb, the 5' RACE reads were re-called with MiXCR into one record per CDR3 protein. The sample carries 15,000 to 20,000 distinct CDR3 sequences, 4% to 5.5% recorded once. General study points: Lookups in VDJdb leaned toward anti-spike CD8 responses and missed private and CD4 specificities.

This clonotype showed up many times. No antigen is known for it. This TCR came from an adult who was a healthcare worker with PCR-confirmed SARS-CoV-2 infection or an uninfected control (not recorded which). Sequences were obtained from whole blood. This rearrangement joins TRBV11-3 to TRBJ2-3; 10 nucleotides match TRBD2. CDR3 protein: CASRASGRRTDTQYF. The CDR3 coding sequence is TGTGCCAGCAGGGCTAGCGGGAGACGGACAGATACGCAGTATTTT.